Presented here are 10 T cell receptor beta chains from one specimen sequenced in a study of T cells after yellow fever vaccination. TCRdb analysed the 5' RACE reads with MiXCR anew, one entry per CDR3 protein. This repertoire shows 600,000 to 750,000 distinct CDR3 sequences, 9% to 15% found once; its top ten account for about 15%. Sequenced material: PBMCs, taken on the day of the yellow fever booster vaccination. The receptors were sampled from a man aged 25-45 years who received the YFV17D yellow fever vaccine.

This clonotype has just a few counts. This rearrangement joins TRBV6-6 to TRBJ2-5; either TRBD1 or TRBD2 may supply D (5 bases each). V lost 5 bases to trimming and J lost 13 bases, with 17 bases between them. CDR3 size: 12 residues. Germline assignment: CDR1 MNHNY and CDR2 SVGAGI (reference sequence). CDR3 nucleotide sequence: TGTGCCAGCAGTCCCCTAACCGGGACCAGGTACTTC. Translation: CASSPLTGTRYF.

The chain couples TRBV20-1 to TRBJ2-1; D ambiguous. The V end lost 7 bases, the J end lost 4 bases, and 14 bases lay between the germline ends. This CDR3 has 13 amino acids. Germline V gene sequence: CDR1 DFQATT, CDR2 SNEGSKA (reference sequence). The CDR3, as DNA: TGCAGTGGGCAGGTTCCAGAATACAATGAGCAGTTCTTC. This translates into CSGQVPEYNEQFF.

The rearrangement joins TRBV11-2 to TRBJ2-5, with TRBD1 matching 11 bases. Germline lookup yields CDR1 SGHAT and CDR2 FQNNGV. The CDR3 totals 18 residues. Trimming cost V 2 bases and J 4 bases; bases outside gene matches: 12. This CDR3 reads CASSLNAGQGANGETQYF. In DNA form, the CDR3 reads TGTGCCAGCAGCTTAAATGCCGGACAGGGGGCTAATGGAGAGACCCAGTACTTC.

The gene calls are TRBV6-2 or TRBV6-3 and TRBJ2-3; TRBD1 agrees at 10 bases. V lost 2 bases, J lost 4 bases, and 6 bases stayed unmatched. CDR3 length equals 16 residues. Germline loops: CDR1 MNHEY, CDR2 SVGEGT. The chain's CDR3 is CASSYSRTGGPDTQYF. CDR3 DNA sequence: TGTGCCAGCAGTTACAGTCGGACAGGGGGACCAGATACGCAGTATTTT.

This chain connects TRBV25-1 to TRBJ1-1, with D tentatively TRBD1 (5 bases). CDR1 and CDR2 (germline): MGHDK, SYGVNS. This CDR3 has 17 residues. V lost 3 bases and J 2 bases, leaving 19 bases between the germline ends. The DNA of the CDR3 is TGTGCCAGCAGTGACAAAACCGGTAGCGGGGGTAACACTGAAGCTTTCTTT. It specifies CASSDKTGSGGNTEAFF. Drawing the rest from reference TRBV25-1 and TRBJ1-1, the complete variable domain is EADIYQTPRYLVIGTGKKITLECSQTMGHDKMYWYQQDPGMELHLIHYSYGVNSTEKGDLSSESTVSRIRTEHFPLTLESARPSHTSQYLCASSDKTGSGGNTEAFFGQGTRLTVV.

This clonotype was counted between two and nine times. V gene TRBV20-1 combines with J gene TRBJ2-1; a possible D gene is TRBD1 (6 bases). CDR3 length: 15 amino acids. V lost 1 base and J lost 4, with 14 bases in between. Germline CDR1 is DFQATT and CDR2 is SNEGSKA (reference sequence). This chain's CDR3 is CSARGGGQKYNEQFF. The CDR3 DNA reads as TGCAGTGCTAGAGGAGGGGGACAAAAATACAATGAGCAGTTCTTC.

V gene TRBV29-1 combines with J gene TRBJ2-2; no definite D call. Germline V CDR1 and CDR2: SQVTM, ANQGSEA. With 4 bases removed from V and 8 bases from J, the gap between germline ends came to 14 bases. This CDR3 region has 13 residues. CDR3 sequence: CSVGNMAAGELFF. The CDR3, as DNA: TGCAGCGTTGGGAACATGGCAGCGGGGGAGCTGTTTTTT.

The genes are TRBV6-5 and TRBJ1-1, with TRBD1 identical over 7 bases. Germline V gives CDR1 MNHEY, CDR2 SVGAGI. Losses at the gene ends were 5 bases for V and 5 bases for J; bases not matched to a gene: 2. This CDR3 has 12 residues. CDR3 region: CASSGTDTEAFF. Written as DNA, the CDR3 is TGTGCCAGCAGTGGGACAGATACTGAAGCTTTCTTT.

This chain connects TRBV29-1 to TRBJ2-1, with TRBD2 identical over 10 bases. Germline V gene lookup returns CDR1 SQVTM and CDR2 ANQGSEA. The CDR3 runs to 15 residues. V shed 7 bases, J shed 9 bases, and the junction held 15 bases outside the gene matches. The CDR3, as DNA: TGCAGCGGGAAGGGGGGGCTAGCGGGAGCAGGTGAGCAGTTCTTC. This gives the protein CSGKGGLAGAGEQFF.

There are a few counts of this clonotype. The V and J genes are TRBV6-2 or TRBV6-3 and TRBJ2-5, with TRBD2 matching 13 bases. The CDR3 runs 14 residues. Germline V lookup: CDR1 MNHEY, CDR2 SVGEGT. V shed 5 bases and J 5 bases; nucleotides not matched to a gene: 2. CDR3 sequence reads: CASSGTSGAETQYF. The CDR3 coding sequence is TGTGCCAGCAGTGGGACTAGCGGGGCTGAGACCCAGTACTTC.